This record looks at one TCR beta chain sequence and its context. Its antigen is currently unknown. The data were taken from a study of cytomegalovirus exposure and HLA in healthy donors. The study, taken as a whole, reports: The authors listed approximately 160 TCR beta chains as cytomegalovirus-associated. Sequencing likely caused a cluster of highly shared sequence variants. As was reported, the classifier diagnosed cytomegalovirus status with high specificity and sensitivity.

V was cut by 4 bases and J by 3 bases, with 7 bases left in between. The CDR3 has 13 residues. Germline lookup yields CDR1 SNHLY and CDR2 FYNNEI. 60 Vbeta and 13 Jbeta primers were used in PCR. Study processing details: Around 83 million unique TCR beta chains, 9 million to 12 million shared, were counted in a later analysis. Some clones are missing from TCRdb's copy, which holds only in-frame ones; the method was immunoSEQ multiplex PCR. That table gives V, J and clone size, and the DNA gave D and trimming. The sample consists of over 150,000 clones, around 75% of them appearing once. Sequencing used PBMCs. The chain carries TRBV2 and TRBJ2-1; D not certain. The clonotype was recovered from a male donor in good health and CMV-seronegative. This chain's CDR3 is CASSGQRYNEQFF. The CDR3 nucleotides read TGTGCCAGCAGTGGGCAGCGCTACAATGAGCAGTTCTTC. Drawing the rest from reference TRBV2 and TRBJ2-1, the complete variable domain is EPEVTQTPSHQVTQMGQEVILRCVPISNHLYFYWYRQILGQKVEFLVSFYNNEISEKSEIFDDQFSVERPDGSNFTLKIRSTKLEDSAMYFCASSGQRYNEQFFGPGTRLTVL.